These 4 T cell receptor beta chains originate from one sample sequenced in a study of cytomegalovirus exposure and HLA in healthy donors (dated by TCRdb to the late 2010s). Library creation used the immunoSEQ multiplex PCR assay. For the multiplex PCR, a mixture combining 60 forward primers for TCR Vbeta segments and 13 reverse primers for TCR Jbeta segments was used. TCRdb holds this immuneACCESS table with in-frame rearrangements only. Some clones are missing; in checked studies, unresolved V genes explain under half, and the rest has no known cause. The sample data list 200,000 to 250,000 clones, and more than 80% of these were observed just once. Roughly 3.1% of the sample belongs to the ten largest clones. The sequencing sample was made of PBMCs. The receptors were sampled from a man aged 25 to 40 in good health and CMV-seronegative.

The genes are TRBV28 and TRBJ2-3, with D possibly TRBD1 on 6 matching bases. Germline-derived CDR1 and CDR2 are MDHEN and SYDVKM. The V gene lost 7 bases and the J gene lost 2 bases, with 13 bases spanning the gap. The CDR3 sequence is 14 residues long. In nucleotides, the CDR3 is TGTGCCAGCACGGATACAGGGTCCACAGATACGCAGTATTTT. Its translation is CASTDTGSTDTQYF. The full variable domain, completed using reference TRBV28 and TRBJ2-3, is DVKVTQSSRYLVKRTGEKVFLECVQDMDHENMFWYRQDPGLGLRLIYFSYDVKMKEKGDIPEGYSVSREKKERFSLILESASTNQTSMYLCASTDTGSTDTQYFGPGTRLTVL.

This clone was observed a handful of times. This rearrangement joins TRBV6-6 to TRBJ2-7, with D uncertain. The germline CDR1 and CDR2 sequences are MNHNY and SVGAGI (reference sequence). This CDR3 is 15 amino acids long. V was cut by 2 bases and J by 2 bases, with 13 bases left in between. The CDR3 reads CASSYNPGPAYEQYF. The DNA for the CDR3 is TGTGCCAGCAGTTACAATCCGGGTCCGGCCTACGAGCAGTACTTC.

The rearrangement links TRBV2 to TRBJ2-7, with 8 bases matching TRBD1. Looked up from germline, CDR1 is SNHLY and CDR2 is FYNNEI. The CDR3 contains 17 residues. V lost 0 bases, J lost 3 bases, and 10 bases stayed unmatched. The CDR3 sequence is CASSEAPTGTGYYEQYF. In nucleotides, the CDR3 is TGTGCCAGCAGTGAAGCACCCACCGGGACAGGCTACTACGAGCAGTACTTC.

This clone was seen only a few times. V is TRBV7-9 and J is TRBJ2-3, with D maybe TRBD2 (7 bases). The CDR3 loop spans 17 amino acids. The germline V gene encodes CDR1 SEHNR and CDR2 FQNEAQ (reference sequence). The V and J ends lost 6 bases and 5 bases respectively, with 24 bases between them. The CDR3 sequence is CASRGPHRGAAGDTQYF. In DNA, the CDR3 is TGTGCCAGCAGGGGCCCCCACCGGGGGGCTGCTGGAGATACGCAGTATTTT. Complete variable domain (other parts from reference TRBV7-9 and TRBJ2-3): DTGVSQNPRHKITKRGQNVTFRCDPISEHNRLYWYRQTLGQGPEFLTYFQNEAQLEKSRLLSDRFSAERPKGSFSTLEIQRTEQGDSAMYLCASRGPHRGAAGDTQYFGPGTRLTVL.